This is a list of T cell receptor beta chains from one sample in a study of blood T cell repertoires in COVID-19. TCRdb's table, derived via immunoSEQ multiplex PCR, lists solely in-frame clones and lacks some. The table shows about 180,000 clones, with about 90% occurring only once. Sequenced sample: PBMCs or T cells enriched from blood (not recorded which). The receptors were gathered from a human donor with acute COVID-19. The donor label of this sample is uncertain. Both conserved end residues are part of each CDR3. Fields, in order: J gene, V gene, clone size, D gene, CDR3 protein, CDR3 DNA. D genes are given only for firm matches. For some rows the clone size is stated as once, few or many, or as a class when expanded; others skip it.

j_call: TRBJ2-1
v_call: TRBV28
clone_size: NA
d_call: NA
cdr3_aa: CASSWEHEQFF
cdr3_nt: TGTGCCAGCAGTTGGGAGCATGAGCAGTTCTTC

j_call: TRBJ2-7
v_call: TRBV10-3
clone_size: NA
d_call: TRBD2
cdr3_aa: CAIRSSSGVYEQYF
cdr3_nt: TGTGCCATCAGGAGTTCTAGCGGGGTCTACGAGCAGTACTTC

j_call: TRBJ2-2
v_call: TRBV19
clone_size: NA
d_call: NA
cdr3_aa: CASSNSGRGGELFF
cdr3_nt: TGTGCCAGTAGTAATTCAGGCAGGGGCGGGGAGCTGTTTTTT

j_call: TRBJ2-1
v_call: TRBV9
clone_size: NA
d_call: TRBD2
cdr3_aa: CASSPREAGGYNEQFF
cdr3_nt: TGTGCCAGCAGCCCCCGGGAAGCGGGGGGCTACAATGAGCAGTTCTTC

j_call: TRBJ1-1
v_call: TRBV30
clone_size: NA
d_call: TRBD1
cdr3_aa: CAWSALGGFNTEAFF
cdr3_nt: TGTGCCTGGAGTGCTTTAGGGGGCTTCAACACTGAAGCTTTCTTT

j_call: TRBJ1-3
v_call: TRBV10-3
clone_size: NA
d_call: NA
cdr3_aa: CAISDGSSGNTIYF
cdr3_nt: TGTGCCATCAGTGATGGGAGCTCTGGAAACACCATATATTTT

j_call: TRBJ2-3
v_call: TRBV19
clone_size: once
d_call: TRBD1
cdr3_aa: CASSLLGGGTGTDTQYF
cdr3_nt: TGTGCCAGTAGCCTTCTTGGAGGGGGGACAGGGACAGATACGCAGTATTTT

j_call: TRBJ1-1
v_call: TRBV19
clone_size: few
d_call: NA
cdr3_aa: CASSPQGRGTEAFF
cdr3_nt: TGTGCCAGTAGTCCCCAGGGGCGCGGCACTGAAGCTTTCTTT

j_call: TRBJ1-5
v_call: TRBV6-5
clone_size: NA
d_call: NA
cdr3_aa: CASSTGGAVQHF
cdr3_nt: TGTGCCAGCAGCACGGGAGGGGCAGTCCAGCATTTT

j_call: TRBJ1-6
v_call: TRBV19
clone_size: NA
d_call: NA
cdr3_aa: CASSKGRVSPLHF
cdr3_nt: TGTGCCAGTAGTAAGGGCAGGGTTTCACCCCTCCACTTT

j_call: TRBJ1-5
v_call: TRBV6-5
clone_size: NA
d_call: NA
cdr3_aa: CATRGGYSNQPQHF
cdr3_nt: TGTGCCACCCGAGGGGGTTATAGCAATCAGCCCCAGCATTTT

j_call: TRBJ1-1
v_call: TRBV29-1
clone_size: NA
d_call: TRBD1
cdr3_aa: CSVEGGAGGDGTFF
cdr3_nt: TGCAGCGTTGAAGGAGGGGCAGGGGGCGACGGGACTTTCTTT

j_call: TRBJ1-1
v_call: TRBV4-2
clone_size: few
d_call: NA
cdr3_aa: CASSQGGSQGNTEAFF
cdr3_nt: TGTGCCAGCAGCCAAGGTGGTTCACAGGGGAACACTGAAGCTTTCTTT

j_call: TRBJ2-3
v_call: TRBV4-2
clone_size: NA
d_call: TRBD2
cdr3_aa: CASSQELAGGRADTQYF
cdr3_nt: TGTGCCAGCAGCCAAGAACTAGCGGGGGGGCGGGCAGATACGCAGTATTTT

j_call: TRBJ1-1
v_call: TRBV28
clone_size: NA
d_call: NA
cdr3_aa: CASTVNTEAFF
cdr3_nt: TGTGCCAGCACCGTGAACACTGAAGCTTTCTTT

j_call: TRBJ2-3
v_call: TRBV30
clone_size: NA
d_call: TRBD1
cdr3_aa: CASTGGSITDTQYF
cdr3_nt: TGTGCCTCGACAGGGGGTAGTATCACAGATACGCAGTATTTT

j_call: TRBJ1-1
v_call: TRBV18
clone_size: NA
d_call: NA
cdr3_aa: CASSLGGGTEAFF
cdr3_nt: TGTGCCAGCTCTCTCGGGGGGGGGACTGAAGCTTTCTTT

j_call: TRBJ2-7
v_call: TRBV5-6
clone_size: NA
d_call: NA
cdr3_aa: CASSAALRDEQYF
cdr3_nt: TGTGCCAGCAGCGCTGCACTACGAGACGAGCAGTACTTC

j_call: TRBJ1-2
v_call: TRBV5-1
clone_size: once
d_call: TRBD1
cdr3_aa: CASSTGTDYGYTF
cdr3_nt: TGCGCCAGCAGCACCGGGACAGACTATGGCTACACCTTC

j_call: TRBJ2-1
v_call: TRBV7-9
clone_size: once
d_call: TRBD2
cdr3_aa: CASSLGLAGNEQFF
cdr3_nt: TGTGCCAGCAGCTTAGGTCTAGCGGGGAATGAGCAGTTCTTC

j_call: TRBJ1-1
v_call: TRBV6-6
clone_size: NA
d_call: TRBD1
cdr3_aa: CASSLGGERTEAFF
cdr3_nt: TGTGCCAGCAGTCTAGGGGGCGAGCGCACTGAAGCTTTCTTT

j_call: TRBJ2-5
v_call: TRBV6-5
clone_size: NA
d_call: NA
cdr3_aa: CASSPTDYPQETQYF
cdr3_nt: TGTGCCAGCAGCCCGACGGACTATCCCCAAGAGACCCAGTACTTC

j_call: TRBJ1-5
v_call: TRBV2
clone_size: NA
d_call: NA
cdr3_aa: CASSEAGSYQPQHF
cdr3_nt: TGTGCCAGCAGTGAAGCGGGCAGTTATCAGCCCCAGCATTTT

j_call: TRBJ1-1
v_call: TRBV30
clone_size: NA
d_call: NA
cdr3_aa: CAWSDPAGTEAFF
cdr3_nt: TGTGCCTGGAGTGATCCCGCGGGAACTGAAGCTTTCTTT

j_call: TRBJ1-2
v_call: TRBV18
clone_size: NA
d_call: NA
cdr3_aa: CASSQGGDYGYTF
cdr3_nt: TGTGCCAGCTCCCAGGGAGGTGACTATGGCTACACCTTC

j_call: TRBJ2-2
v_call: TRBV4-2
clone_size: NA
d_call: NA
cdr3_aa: CASSQEGVTGELFF
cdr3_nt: TGTGCCAGCAGCCAAGAGGGAGTCACCGGGGAGCTGTTTTTT

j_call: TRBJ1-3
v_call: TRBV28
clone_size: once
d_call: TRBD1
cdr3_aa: CASSSGPGQGLGNTIYF
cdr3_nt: TGTGCCAGCAGTTCGGGACCGGGACAGGGTCTTGGAAACACCATATATTTT